This T cell receptor beta chain originates from a study of cytomegalovirus exposure and HLA in healthy donors. As for the study in general: There were roughly 110 million unique TCR beta sequences, drawn from about 179 million T cells, in an earlier analysis. About 85 million unique TCRs from HLA-typed donors were held in an early release of data. Whole-study results and caveats: Productive rates of about 87% or about 30% were seen for most TCR beta V segments in an earlier analysis. The study labeled 150 or so TCR beta chains cytomegalovirus-associated.

Remarks on this clone: Its antigen is unknown.

Primers for the PCR totalled 60 Vbeta and 13 Jbeta. Sequencing used immunoSEQ multiplex PCR; TCRdb keeps in-frame clones, though not all of them. The table shows about 200,000 clones, with 65% to 80% occurring only once. CDR1 SGHVS and CDR2 FQNEAQ come from the germline V gene. The CDR3 contains 13 residues. The V end was cut by 5 bases, the J end by 4 bases, with 9 bases between. Source material: PBMCs. The sequence derives from a girl aged 2 to 10 in good health and CMV-seronegative. The chain links TRBV7-8 to TRBJ2-1; possibly TRBD2 for D (5 bases). This CDR3 reads CASSPGVYNEQFF. DNA for the CDR3: TGTGCCAGCAGCCCCGGGGTATACAATGAGCAGTTCTTC. Using reference TRBV7-8 and TRBJ2-1 for the parts outside the CDR3, the full variable domain is GAGVSQSPRYKVAKRGQDVALRCDPISGHVSLFWYQQALGQGPEFLTYFQNEAQLDKSGLPSDRFFAERPEGSVSTLKIQRTQQEDSAVYLCASSPGVYNEQFFGPGTRLTVL.